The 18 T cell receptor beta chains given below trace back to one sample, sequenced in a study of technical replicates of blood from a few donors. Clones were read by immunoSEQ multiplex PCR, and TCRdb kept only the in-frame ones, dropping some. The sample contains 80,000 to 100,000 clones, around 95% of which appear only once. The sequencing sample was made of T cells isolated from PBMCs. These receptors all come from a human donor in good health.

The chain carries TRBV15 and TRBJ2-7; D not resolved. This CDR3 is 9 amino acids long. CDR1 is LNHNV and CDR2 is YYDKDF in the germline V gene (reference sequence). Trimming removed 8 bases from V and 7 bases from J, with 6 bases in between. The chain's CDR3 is CATFLEQYF. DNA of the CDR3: TGTGCCACCTTTCTGGAGCAGTACTTC.

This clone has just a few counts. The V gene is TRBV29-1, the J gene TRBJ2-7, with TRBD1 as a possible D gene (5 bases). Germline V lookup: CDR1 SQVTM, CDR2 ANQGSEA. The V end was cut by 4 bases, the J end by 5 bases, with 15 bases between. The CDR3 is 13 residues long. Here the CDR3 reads CSVVGPRYDEQYF. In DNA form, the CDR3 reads TGCAGCGTTGTGGGGCCCCGTTATGACGAGCAGTACTTC.

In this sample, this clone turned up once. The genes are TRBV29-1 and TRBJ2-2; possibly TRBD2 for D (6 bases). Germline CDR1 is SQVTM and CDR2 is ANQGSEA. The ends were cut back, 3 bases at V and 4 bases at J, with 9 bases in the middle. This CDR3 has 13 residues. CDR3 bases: TGCAGCGTTGACAAGGGAGGCACCGGGGAGCTGTTTTTT. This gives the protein CSVDKGGTGELFF.

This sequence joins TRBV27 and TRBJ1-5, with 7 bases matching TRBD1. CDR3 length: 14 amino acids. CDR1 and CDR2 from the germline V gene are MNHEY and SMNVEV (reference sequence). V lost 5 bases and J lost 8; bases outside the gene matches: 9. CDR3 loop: CASSKERGLEPQHF. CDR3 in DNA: TGTGCCAGCAGTAAGGAAAGGGGGCTCGAGCCCCAGCATTTT.

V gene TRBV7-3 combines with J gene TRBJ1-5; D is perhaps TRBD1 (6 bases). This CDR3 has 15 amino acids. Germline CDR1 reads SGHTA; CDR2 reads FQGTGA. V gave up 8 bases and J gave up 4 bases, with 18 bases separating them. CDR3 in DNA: TGTGCCAGCCGTACAGAGGACAGACTAAATCAGCCCCAGCATTTT. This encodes CASRTEDRLNQPQHF.

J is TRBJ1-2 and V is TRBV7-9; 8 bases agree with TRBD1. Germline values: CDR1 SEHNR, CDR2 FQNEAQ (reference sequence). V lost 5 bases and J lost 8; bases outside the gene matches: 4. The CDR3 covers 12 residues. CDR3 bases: TGTGCCAGCAGCCCAGGGGGCGGGGGCTACACCTTC. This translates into CASSPGGGGYTF. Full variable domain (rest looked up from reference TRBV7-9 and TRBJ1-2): DTGVSQNPRHKITKRGQNVTFRCDPISEHNRLYWYRQTLGQGPEFLTYFQNEAQLEKSRLLSDRFSAERPKGSFSTLEIQRTEQGDSAMYLCASSPGGGGYTFGSGTRLTVV.

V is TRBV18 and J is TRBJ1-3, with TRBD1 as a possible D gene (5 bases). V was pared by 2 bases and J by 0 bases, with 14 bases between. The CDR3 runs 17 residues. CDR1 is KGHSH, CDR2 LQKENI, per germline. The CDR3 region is CASSPYGQTISGNTIYF. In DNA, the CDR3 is TGTGCCAGCTCACCATACGGACAAACAATCTCTGGAAACACCATATATTTT.

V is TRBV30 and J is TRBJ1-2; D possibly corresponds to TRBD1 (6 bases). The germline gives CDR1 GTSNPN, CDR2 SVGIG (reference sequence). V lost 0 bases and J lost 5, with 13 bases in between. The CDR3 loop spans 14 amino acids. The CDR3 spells CAWSVTGFEYGYTF. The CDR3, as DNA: TGTGCCTGGAGTGTAACAGGGTTTGAGTATGGCTACACCTTC.

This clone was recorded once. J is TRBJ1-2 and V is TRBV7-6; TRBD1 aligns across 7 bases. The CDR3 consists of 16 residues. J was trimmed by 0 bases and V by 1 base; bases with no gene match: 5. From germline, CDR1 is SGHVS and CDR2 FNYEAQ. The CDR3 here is CASSLGSDRANYGYTF. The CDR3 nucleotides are TGTGCCAGCAGCTTAGGAAGCGACAGGGCTAACTATGGCTACACCTTC. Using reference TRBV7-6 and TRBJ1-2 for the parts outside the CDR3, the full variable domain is GAGVSQSPRYKVTKRGQDVALRCDPISGHVSLYWYRQALGQGPEFLTYFNYEAQQDKSGLPNDRFSAERPEGSISTLTIQRTEQRDSAMYRCASSLGSDRANYGYTFGSGTRLTVV.

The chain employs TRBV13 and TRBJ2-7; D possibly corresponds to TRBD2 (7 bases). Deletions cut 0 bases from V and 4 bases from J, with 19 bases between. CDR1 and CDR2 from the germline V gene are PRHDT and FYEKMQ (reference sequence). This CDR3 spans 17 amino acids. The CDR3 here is CASSLGRGEGGGYEQYF. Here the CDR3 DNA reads TGTGCCAGCAGCTTAGGCCGAGGGGAAGGGGGAGGGTACGAGCAGTACTTC.

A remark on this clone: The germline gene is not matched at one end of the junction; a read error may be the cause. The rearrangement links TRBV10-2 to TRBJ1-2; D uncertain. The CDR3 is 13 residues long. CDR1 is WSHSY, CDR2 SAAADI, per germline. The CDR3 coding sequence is TGCGCCAGCAGTGAAGGCGGCCACTATGGGTACACCTTC. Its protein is CASSEGGHYGYTF.

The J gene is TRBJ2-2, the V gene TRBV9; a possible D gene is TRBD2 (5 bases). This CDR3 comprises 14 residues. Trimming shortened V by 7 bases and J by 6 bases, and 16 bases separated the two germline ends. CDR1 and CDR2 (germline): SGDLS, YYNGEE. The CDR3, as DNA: TGTGCCAGCCGTCGGACGAGGGTGTCCGGGGAGCTGTTTTTT. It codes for CASRRTRVSGELFF.

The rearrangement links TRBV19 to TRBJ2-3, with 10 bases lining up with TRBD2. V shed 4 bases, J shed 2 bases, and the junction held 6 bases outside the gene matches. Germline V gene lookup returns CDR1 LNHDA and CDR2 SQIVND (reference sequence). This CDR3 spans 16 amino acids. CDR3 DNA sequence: TGTGCCAGTAGTACTGGACTAGCGGCTAACACAGATACGCAGTATTTT. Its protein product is CASSTGLAANTDTQYF.

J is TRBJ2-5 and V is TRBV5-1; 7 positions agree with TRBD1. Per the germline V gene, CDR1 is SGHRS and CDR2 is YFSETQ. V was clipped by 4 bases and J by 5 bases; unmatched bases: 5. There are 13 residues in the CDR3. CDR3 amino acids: CASSRDSLETQYF. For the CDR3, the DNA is TGCGCCAGCAGCAGGGACAGCTTGGAGACCCAGTACTTC.

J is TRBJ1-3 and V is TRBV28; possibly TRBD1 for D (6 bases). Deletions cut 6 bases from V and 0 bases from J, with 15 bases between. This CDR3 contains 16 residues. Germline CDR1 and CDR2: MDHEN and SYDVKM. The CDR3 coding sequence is TGTGCCAGCAGCACAGACAGGCCATCCTCTGGAAACACCATATATTTT. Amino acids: CASSTDRPSSGNTIYF.

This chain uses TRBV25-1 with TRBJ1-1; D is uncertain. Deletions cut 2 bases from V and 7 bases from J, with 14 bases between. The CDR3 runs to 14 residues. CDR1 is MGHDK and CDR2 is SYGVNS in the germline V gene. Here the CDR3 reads CASSERGRVSEAFF. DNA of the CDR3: TGTGCCAGCAGTGAAAGAGGGCGTGTCAGTGAAGCTTTCTTT.

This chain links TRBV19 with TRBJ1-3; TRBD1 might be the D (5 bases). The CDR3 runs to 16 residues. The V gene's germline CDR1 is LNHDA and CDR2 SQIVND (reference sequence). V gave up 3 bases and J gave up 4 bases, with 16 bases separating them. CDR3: CASSIWGPMKGNTIYF. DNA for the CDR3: TGTGCCAGTAGTATCTGGGGCCCAATGAAAGGAAACACCATATATTTT.

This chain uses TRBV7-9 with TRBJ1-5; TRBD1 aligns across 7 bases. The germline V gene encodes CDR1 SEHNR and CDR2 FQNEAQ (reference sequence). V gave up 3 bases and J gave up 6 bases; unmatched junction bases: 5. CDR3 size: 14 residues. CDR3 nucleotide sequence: TGTGCCAGCAGCTTCGCAGGGGGAGGTCAGCCCCAGCATTTT. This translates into CASSFAGGGQPQHF.